One and the same sample provided the 15 T cell receptor beta chains below, sequenced in a study of beta chain features in type 1 diabetes. Sequenced material consisted of expressed TCRB transcripts (all of the isolated RNA was reverse transcribed). Clones were read by immunoSEQ multiplex PCR, and TCRdb kept only the in-frame ones, dropping some. The top ten clones hold less than 0.04% of a sample with roughly 400,000 clones, about 15% of them seen once. Input material: naive CD4+ T cells from blood. These receptor sequences come from a man aged 25-45 years in good health.

The gene calls are TRBV29-1 and TRBJ2-1; the D is unclear. CDR1 is SQVTM, CDR2 ANQGSEA, per germline. V was pared by 0 bases and J by 9 bases, with 9 bases between. The CDR3 contains 12 residues. The CDR3 sequence is CSVEDLISEQFF. The CDR3 DNA is TGCAGCGTTGAAGATCTGATTTCTGAGCAGTTCTTC.

This chain links TRBV7-2 with TRBJ2-5; TRBD2 aligns across 13 bases. Germline V gene lookup returns CDR1 SGHTA and CDR2 FQGNSA. The CDR3 contains 15 residues. J gave up 4 bases and V 5 bases, and 4 bases lay outside the gene matches. The CDR3 sequence: CASSPWTSGRETQYF. In DNA, the CDR3 is TGTGCCAGCAGCCCGTGGACTAGCGGGAGAGAGACCCAGTACTTC.

This rearrangement joins TRBV4-1 to TRBJ1-1; D unclear. Germline CDR1 reads MGHRA; CDR2 reads YSYEKL. CDR3 size: 13 residues. V lost 5 bases and J 8 bases, leaving 15 bases between the germline ends. CDR3 protein: CASSSQPELEAFF. DNA of the CDR3: TGCGCCAGCAGCTCGCAACCCGAGCTGGAAGCTTTCTTT.

This clone was counted a few times. The chain has TRBV9 and TRBJ2-5, with D perhaps matching TRBD2 (5 bases). This CDR3 region has 15 residues. V was cut by 4 bases and J by 2 bases, with 15 bases left in between. Per the germline V gene, CDR1 is SGDLS and CDR2 is YYNGEE. The CDR3 is CASSPRAGRQETQYF. The CDR3 region has the DNA TGTGCCAGCAGCCCTCGGGCTGGGAGACAAGAGACCCAGTACTTC.

The rearrangement links TRBV5-1 to TRBJ2-3; 14 nucleotides match TRBD2. Germline assignment: CDR1 SGHRS and CDR2 YFSETQ. Losses at the gene ends were 4 bases for V and 4 bases for J; bases not matched to a gene: 5. CDR3 length: 16 residues. Here the CDR3 reads CASSTGLAGASDTQYF. For the CDR3, the DNA is TGCGCCAGCAGCACGGGACTAGCGGGAGCATCAGATACGCAGTATTTT.

The sample holds a few counts of this clone. The J gene is TRBJ2-1, the V gene TRBV2; D is ambiguous. V lost 6 bases, J lost 5 bases, and 17 bases lay in between. The CDR3 is 15 amino acids. Germline lookup yields CDR1 SNHLY and CDR2 FYNNEI. This CDR3 reads CASSRLAPGDNEQFF. The CDR3 DNA sequence: TGTGCCAGCAGCCGTCTGGCCCCAGGAGACAATGAGCAGTTCTTC.

Of note for this clone: Other DNA sequences of this sample code for an identical CDR3. The J gene is TRBJ2-5, the V gene TRBV7-9; D perhaps matches TRBD2 (5 bases). The CDR3 totals 14 residues. Germline CDR1 SEHNR, CDR2 FQNEAQ (reference sequence). V lost 5 bases to trimming and J lost 2 bases, with 12 bases between them. The CDR3 sequence: CASSPGLAQETQYF. CDR3 in DNA: TGTGCCAGCAGCCCCGGACTCGCTCAAGAGACCCAGTACTTC.

The V call is TRBV5-1, the J call TRBJ2-3; no firm D call. The V gene lost 0 bases and the J gene lost 0 bases, with 11 bases spanning the gap. The CDR3 is 16 amino acids. The germline CDR1 and CDR2 sequences are SGHRS and YFSETQ. Here the CDR3 reads CASSLVAERSTDTQYF. CDR3 sequence (DNA): TGCGCCAGCAGCTTGGTTGCAGAACGTAGCACAGATACGCAGTATTTT.

The genes are TRBV7-2 and TRBJ1-5; D not certain. Germline-derived CDR1 and CDR2 are SGHTA and FQGNSA. The CDR3 has 15 amino acids. Trimming took off 1 base at V and 3 bases at J, with 10 bases between the two ends. DNA of the CDR3: TGTGCCAGCAGCTTAGGAGGGCAGCACAATCAGCCCCAGCATTTT. Its protein is CASSLGGQHNQPQHF.

This clone occurred a few times. The chain uses TRBV20-1 and TRBJ2-1; D is ambiguous. Germline lookup yields CDR1 DFQATT and CDR2 SNEGSKA (reference sequence). This CDR3 has 9 residues. V was cut by 5 bases and J by 5 bases, with 1 base left in between. CDR3 loop: CSADNEQFF. CDR3 DNA sequence: TGCAGTGCTGACAATGAGCAGTTCTTC.

The CDR3 is CATSREKARTYNEQFF. The CDR3 region has the DNA TGTGCCACCAGCAGAGAGAAGGCGAGAACGTACAATGAGCAGTTCTTC. The chain is built from TRBV15 and TRBJ2-1; D gene uncertain. The CDR3 has 16 amino acids. Trimming removed 0 bases at V and 4 bases at J, with 13 bases between. The V gene's germline CDR1 is LNHNV and CDR2 YYDKDF (reference sequence).

This clone occurred a few times. The J gene is TRBJ2-1, the V gene TRBV30; D remains ambiguous. The CDR3 length is 14 residues. Germline V CDR1 and CDR2: GTSNPN, SVGIG (reference sequence). The V gene lost 1 base and the J gene lost 13 bases, with 20 bases spanning the gap. This chain's CDR3 is CAWSEGVLLPGQFF. CDR3 nucleotide sequence: TGTGCCTGGAGTGAGGGTGTTCTGCTGCCTGGTCAGTTCTTC.

This clone was found a few times. The chain combines TRBV7-3 with TRBJ1-1; 9 bases align to TRBD1. The CDR3 covers 13 residues. Germline V lookup: CDR1 SGHTA, CDR2 FQGTGA. Trimming cost V 5 bases and J 5 bases; bases outside gene matches: 3. In DNA, the CDR3 is TGTGCCAGCAGCAGGGACAGGGAAACTGAAGCTTTCTTT. Its protein product is CASSRDRETEAFF.

This chain uses TRBV29-1 with TRBJ1-1; no firm D call. This CDR3 contains 12 residues. Trimming removed 6 bases at V and 1 base at J, with 9 bases between. Germline CDR1 is SQVTM and CDR2 is ANQGSEA. CDR3 region: CSVKNTNTEAFF. The CDR3 DNA reads as TGCAGCGTAAAGAATACGAACACTGAAGCTTTCTTT.

The chain carries TRBV2 and TRBJ1-6; no definite D call. V shed 3 bases and J shed 14 bases, with 14 bases lying between them. The CDR3 spans 13 residues. Germline CDR1 reads SNHLY; CDR2 reads FYNNEI. This CDR3 is CASSDRPRATLHF. CDR3 coding DNA: TGTGCCAGCAGTGACCGGCCAAGGGCCACCCTCCACTTT.